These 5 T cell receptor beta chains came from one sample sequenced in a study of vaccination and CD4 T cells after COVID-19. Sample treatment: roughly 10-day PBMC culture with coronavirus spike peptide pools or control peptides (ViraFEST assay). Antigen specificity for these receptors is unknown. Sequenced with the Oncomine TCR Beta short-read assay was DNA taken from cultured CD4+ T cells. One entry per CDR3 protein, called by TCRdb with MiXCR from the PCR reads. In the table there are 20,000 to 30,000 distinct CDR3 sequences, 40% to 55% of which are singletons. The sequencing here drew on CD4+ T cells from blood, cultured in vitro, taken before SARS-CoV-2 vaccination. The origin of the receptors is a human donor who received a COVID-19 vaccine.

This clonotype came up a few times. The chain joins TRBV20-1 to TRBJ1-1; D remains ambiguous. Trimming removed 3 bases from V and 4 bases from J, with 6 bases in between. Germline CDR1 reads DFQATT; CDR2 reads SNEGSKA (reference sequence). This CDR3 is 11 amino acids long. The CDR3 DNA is TGCAGTGCTAGCCGTAGCACTGAAGCTTTCTTT. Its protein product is CSASRSTEAFF.

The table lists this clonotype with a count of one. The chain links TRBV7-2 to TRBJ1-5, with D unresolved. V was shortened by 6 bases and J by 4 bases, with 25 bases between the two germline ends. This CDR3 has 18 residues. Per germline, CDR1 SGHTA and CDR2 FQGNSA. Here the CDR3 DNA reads TGTGCCAGCAGTCCTACTAGCCCTTTCGAGGCAGCTAATCAGCCCCAGCATTTT. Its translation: CASSPTSPFEAANQPQHF.

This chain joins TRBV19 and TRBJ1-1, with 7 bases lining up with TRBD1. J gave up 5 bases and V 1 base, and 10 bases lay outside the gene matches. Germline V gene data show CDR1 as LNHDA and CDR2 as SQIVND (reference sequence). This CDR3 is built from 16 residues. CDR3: CASSIVVAGGRTEAFF. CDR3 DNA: TGTGCCAGTAGTATAGTGGTCGCAGGGGGTCGAACTGAAGCTTTCTTT.

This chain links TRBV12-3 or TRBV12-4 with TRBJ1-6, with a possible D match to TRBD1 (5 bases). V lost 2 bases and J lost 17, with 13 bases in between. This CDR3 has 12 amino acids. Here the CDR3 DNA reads TGTGCCAGCAGTTTAAATGGGGGTCGAATCCACTTT. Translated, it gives CASSLNGGRIHF.

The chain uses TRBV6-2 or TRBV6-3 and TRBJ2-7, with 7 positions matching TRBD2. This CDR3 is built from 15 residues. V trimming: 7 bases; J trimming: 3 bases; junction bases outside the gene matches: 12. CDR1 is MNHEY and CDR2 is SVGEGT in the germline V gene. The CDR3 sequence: CASMGRGLKNYEQYF. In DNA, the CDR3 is TGTGCCAGCATGGGGAGGGGTTTGAAGAACTACGAGCAGTACTTC.